A selection of T cell receptor beta chains follows, all from one sample in a study of cytomegalovirus exposure and HLA in healthy donors. Data came from immunoSEQ multiplex PCR; TCRdb stores just in-frame clones and leaves some out. This sample contains 200,000 to 250,000 clones. The sequenced material came from PBMCs. The receptors come from a woman in her twenties or thirties in good health and CMV-seropositive. CDR3s include the opening cysteine and the closing phenylalanine or tryptophan. D genes are given only for firm matches.

J,D,V,length,CDR3,DNA
TRBJ2-2,.,TRBV12-5,20,CAGGLVRRMGRSTNTGELFF,TGTGCTGGTGGTTTGGTAAGGCGGATGGGGCGGTCTACGAACACCGGGGAGCTGTTTTTT
TRBJ2-3,TRBD2,TRBV5-1,15,CASSFTSGDTDTQYF,TGCGCCAGCAGCTTTACTAGCGGAGACACAGATACGCAGTATTTT
TRBJ2-1,TRBD2,TRBV7-2,16,CASRSLAGTFYNEQFF,TGTGCCAGCAGGAGTCTAGCGGGGACCTTCTACAATGAGCAGTTCTTC
TRBJ2-7,.,TRBV7-2,16,CASSPTGGYPSYEQYF,TGTGCCAGCAGCCCTACTGGCGGGTACCCTTCCTACGAGCAGTACTTC
TRBJ2-7,TRBD2,TRBV15,15,CATSTRTSGRNEQYF,TGTGCCACCAGCACCCGGACTAGCGGGAGGAACGAGCAGTACTTC
TRBJ1-1,.,TRBV11-2,16,CASSLDSGHWYTEAFF,TGTGCCAGCAGCTTAGATTCGGGACACTGGTACACTGAAGCTTTCTTT
TRBJ1-1,TRBD1,TRBV7-2,15,CASSLPTGHTTEAFF,TGTGCCAGCAGCCTCCCGACAGGGCATACCACTGAAGCTTTCTTT
TRBJ1-3,TRBD1,TRBV7-9,15,CASSPATGLGNTIYF,TGTGCCAGCAGCCCCGCGACAGGGCTCGGAAACACCATATATTTT
TRBJ2-3,.,TRBV7-2,15,CASSLATAWPDTQYF,TGTGCCAGCAGCTTAGCCACAGCATGGCCAGATACGCAGTATTTT
TRBJ1-1,.,TRBV5-8,11,CASSLAGAAFF,TGTGCCAGCAGCTTGGCAGGGGCAGCTTTCTTT
TRBJ2-5,.,TRBV15,15,CATSRDQAGGQTQYF,TGTGCCACCAGCAGAGATCAGGCAGGGGGGCAGACCCAGTACTTC
TRBJ2-3,.,TRBV12-5,13,CASGPGLVDTQYF,TGTGCTAGTGGTCCAGGGTTAGTAGATACGCAGTATTTT
TRBJ1-2,.,TRBV7-2,14,CASSLGQGGFGYTF,TGTGCCAGCAGCTTAGGGCAGGGAGGGTTCGGCTACACCTTC
TRBJ2-7,TRBD2,TRBV19,15,CASSDGLAGTYEQYF,TGTGCCAGTAGTGACGGACTAGCGGGTACCTACGAGCAGTACTTC
TRBJ1-4,.,TRBV2,14,CASSDDRTNEKLFF,TGTGCCAGCAGTGACGACAGGACCAATGAAAAACTGTTTTTT
TRBJ1-5,.,TRBV7-9,17,CASSFKDSLDSNQPQHF,TGTGCCAGCAGCTTTAAGGACAGCCTTGATAGCAATCAGCCCCAGCATTTT
TRBJ2-3,TRBD2,TRBV5-1,17,CASSATPAGGRTDTQYF,TGCGCCAGCAGCGCCACCCCAGCGGGGGGCCGCACAGATACGCAGTATTTT
TRBJ2-7,.,TRBV19,14,CASSPSPTGEEQYF,TGTGCCAGTAGTCCATCCCCGACAGGTGAAGAGCAGTACTTC
TRBJ2-1,.,TRBV5-4,14,CASSIDSSYNEQFF,TGTGCCAGCTCTATTGACAGCTCCTACAATGAGCAGTTCTTC
TRBJ2-1,.,TRBV25-1,14,CASSKIQGGDEQFF,TGTGCCAGCAGTAAAATACAGGGCGGCGATGAGCAGTTCTTC
TRBJ2-7,.,TRBV11-3,13,CASSLERGYEQYF,TGTGCCAGCAGCTTAGAAAGGGGCTACGAGCAGTACTTC
TRBJ2-3,.,TRBV29-1,12,CSVEQGSDTQYF,TGCAGCGTTGAGCAGGGCTCAGATACGCAGTATTTT
TRBJ2-7,TRBD1,TRBV25-1,14,CASSVRTGAYEQYF,TGTGCCAGCAGTGTTCGGACAGGCGCCTACGAGCAGTACTTC
TRBJ2-7,.,TRBV5-1,14,CASSLAGVSYEQYF,TGCGCCAGCAGCTTGGCGGGGGTATCCTACGAGCAGTACTTC
TRBJ2-2,TRBD2,TRBV7-2,15,CASSRTSGATGELFF,TGTGCCAGCTCTCGGACTAGCGGGGCAACCGGGGAGCTGTTTTTT
TRBJ1-1,.,TRBV10-3,13,CASYSGVDTEAFF,TGTGCCAGCTACTCAGGGGTAGACACTGAAGCTTTCTTT
TRBJ2-1,.,TRBV9,16,CASSSTPWTTDNEQFF,TGTGCCAGCAGCTCTACCCCCTGGACAACCGACAATGAGCAGTTCTTC
TRBJ2-7,.,TRBV9,12,CASPERPYKQYF,TGTGCCAGCCCCGAGAGGCCCTACAAGCAGTACTTC
TRBJ2-3,.,TRBV19,15,CASSIAQWGTDTQYF,TGTGCCAGTAGTATAGCACAGTGGGGCACAGATACGCAGTATTTT
TRBJ2-2,TRBD1,TRBV4-3,17,CASSQDDRAPNTGELFF,TGCGCCAGCAGCCAAGACGACAGGGCTCCGAACACCGGGGAGCTGTTTTTT
TRBJ1-2,TRBD1,TRBV5-4,15,CASSLEGAEIYGYTF,TGTGCCAGCAGCTTGGAGGGGGCAGAGATCTATGGCTACACCTTC
TRBJ2-3,.,TRBV2,12,CASSLLGWAQYF,TGTGCCAGCAGTCTTCTAGGTTGGGCGCAGTATTTT
TRBJ1-6,TRBD1,TRBV2,13,CASSIQGNSPLHF,TGTGCCAGCAGTATACAGGGGAATTCACCCCTCCACTTT
TRBJ1-1,.,TRBV27,13,CASSLRENTEAFF,TGTGCCAGCAGTTTGCGGGAGAACACTGAAGCTTTCTTT
TRBJ1-3,TRBD1,TRBV13,15,CASSLIGTGSHTIYF,TGTGCCAGCAGCTTAATCGGGACAGGGTCCCACACCATATATTTT
TRBJ2-7,.,TRBV7-6,16,CASSQGVGTRSYEQYF,TGTGCCAGCAGCCAGGGGGTCGGGACTAGGTCCTACGAGCAGTACTTC
TRBJ2-1,.,TRBV4-1,14,CASSLLDSYNEQFF,TGCGCCAGCAGCCTCCTGGACAGTTACAATGAGCAGTTCTTC
TRBJ2-5,TRBD2,TRBV6-5,12,CASSSRGGLVYF,TGTGCCAGCAGCTCACGCGGGGGGCTCGTATACTTC
TRBJ2-7,.,TRBV6-5,15,CASSYSKARYYEQYF,TGTGCCAGCAGTTACTCGAAGGCGAGGTATTACGAGCAGTACTTC
TRBJ1-2,.,TRBV28,15,CASSLSAGRWADYTF,TGTGCCAGCAGTTTATCCGCAGGGAGGTGGGCGGACTACACCTTC
TRBJ1-4,.,TRBV6-1,14,CASSPQGLGEKLFF,TGTGCCAGCAGTCCGCAGGGGCTCGGTGAAAAACTGTTTTTT
TRBJ2-1,.,TRBV18,15,CASSEGTQSYNEQFF,TGTGCCAGCTCGGAAGGGACACAATCCTACAATGAGCAGTTCTTC
TRBJ2-2,TRBD2,TRBV15,17,CATSPGLAGVRGGELFF,TGTGCCACCAGCCCGGGACTAGCGGGAGTTAGGGGCGGGGAGCTGTTTTTT
TRBJ1-1,.,TRBV5-1,14,CASSWTAENTEAFF,TGCGCCAGCAGCTGGACAGCTGAGAACACTGAAGCTTTCTTT
TRBJ1-2,.,TRBV5-6,13,CASSVPQGYGYTF,TGTGCCAGCAGCGTGCCCCAGGGGTATGGCTACACCTTC
TRBJ2-1,TRBD1,TRBV5-1,14,CASRGQGVANEQFF,TGCGCCAGCAGGGGACAGGGTGTTGCAAATGAGCAGTTCTTC
TRBJ1-5,.,TRBV5-4,16,CASSLVSGLRNQPQHF,TGTGCCAGCAGCTTGGTTTCCGGGTTGAGGAATCAGCCCCAGCATTTT